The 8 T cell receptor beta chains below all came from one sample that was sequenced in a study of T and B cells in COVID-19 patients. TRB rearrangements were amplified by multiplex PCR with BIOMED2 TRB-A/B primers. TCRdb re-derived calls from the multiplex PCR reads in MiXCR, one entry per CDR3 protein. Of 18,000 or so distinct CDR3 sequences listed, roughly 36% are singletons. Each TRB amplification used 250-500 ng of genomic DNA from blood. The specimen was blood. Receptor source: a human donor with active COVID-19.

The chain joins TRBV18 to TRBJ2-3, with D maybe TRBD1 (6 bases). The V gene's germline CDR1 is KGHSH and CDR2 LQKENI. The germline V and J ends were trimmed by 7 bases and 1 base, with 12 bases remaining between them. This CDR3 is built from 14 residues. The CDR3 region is CASYRVGGTDTQYF. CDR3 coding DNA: TGTGCCAGCTACAGGGTGGGTGGCACAGATACGCAGTATTTT.

CDR3 residues: CASSLGVKLTSGAGTQYF. For the CDR3, the DNA is TGTGCCAGCAGTTTGGGGGTTAAACTGACTAGCGGGGCAGGGACGCAGTATTTT. The chain has TRBV6-5 and TRBJ2-3, with 11 bases matching TRBD2. The CDR3 is made up of 18 amino acids. From germline, CDR1 is MNHEY and CDR2 SVGAGI. The V gene end was trimmed by 4 bases and the J gene end by 9 bases; junction bases not matched to a gene: 18.

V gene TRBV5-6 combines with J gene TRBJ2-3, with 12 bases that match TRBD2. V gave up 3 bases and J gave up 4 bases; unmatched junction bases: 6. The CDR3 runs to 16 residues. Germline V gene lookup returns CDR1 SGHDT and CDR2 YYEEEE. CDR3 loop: CASSSKLAGGSDTQYF. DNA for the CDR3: TGTGCCAGCAGCTCCAAACTAGCGGGGGGTTCAGATACGCAGTATTTT.

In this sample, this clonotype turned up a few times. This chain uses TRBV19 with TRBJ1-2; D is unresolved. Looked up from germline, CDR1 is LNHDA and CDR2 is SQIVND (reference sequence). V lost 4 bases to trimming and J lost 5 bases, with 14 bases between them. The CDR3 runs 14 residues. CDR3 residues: CASSNFLLPYGYTF. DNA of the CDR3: TGTGCCAGTAGTAACTTCCTGCTTCCATATGGCTACACCTTC.

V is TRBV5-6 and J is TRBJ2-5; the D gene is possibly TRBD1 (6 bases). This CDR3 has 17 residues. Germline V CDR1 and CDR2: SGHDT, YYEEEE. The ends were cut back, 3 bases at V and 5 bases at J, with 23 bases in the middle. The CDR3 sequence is CASSYRGVPGHKETQYF. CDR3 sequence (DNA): TGTGCCAGCAGCTACAGAGGCGTCCCGGGACACAAGGAGACCCAGTACTTC.

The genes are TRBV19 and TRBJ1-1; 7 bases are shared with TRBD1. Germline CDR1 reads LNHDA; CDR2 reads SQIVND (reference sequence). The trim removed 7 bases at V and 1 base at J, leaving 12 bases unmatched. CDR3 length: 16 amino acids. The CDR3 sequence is CASNLWAGGGNTEAFF. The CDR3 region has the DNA TGTGCCAGTAACCTGTGGGCAGGGGGGGGGAACACTGAAGCTTTCTTT.

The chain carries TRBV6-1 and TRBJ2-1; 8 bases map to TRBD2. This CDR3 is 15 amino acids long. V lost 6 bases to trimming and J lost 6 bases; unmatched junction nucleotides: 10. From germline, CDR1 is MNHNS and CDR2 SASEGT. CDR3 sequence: CASSGGGGGLNEQFF. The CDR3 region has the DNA TGTGCCAGCAGCGGGGGGGGCGGGGGGCTCAATGAGCAGTTCTTC.

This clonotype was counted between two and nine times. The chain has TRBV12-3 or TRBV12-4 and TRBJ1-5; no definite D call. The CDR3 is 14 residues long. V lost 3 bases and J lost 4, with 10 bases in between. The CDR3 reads CASSLGSSNQPQHF. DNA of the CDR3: TGTGCCAGCAGTTTGGGCAGCTCAAATCAGCCCCAGCATTTT.